This T cell receptor beta chain was obtained from a study of blood T cell repertoires in COVID-19. Overall study context: Sources were T cells, B-cell-depleted T cells, or PBMCs; the material itself was cDNA or gDNA.

Across about two dozen US areas, participants ranged in age from about 18 to 100 years. Cohort allocation depended upon clinical history that participants reported. Original processing methods: By means of reference gene primer amplification, nucleated cell counts were estimated. Data came from immunoSEQ multiplex PCR; TCRdb stores just in-frame clones and leaves some out. The D gene and trimming were derived from the DNA, and the V and J assignments and clone size from that table. The table has 350,000 to 400,000 clones, around nine tenths seen once. This CDR3 has 14 amino acids. The V gene lost 3 bases and the J gene lost 2 bases, with 8 bases spanning the gap. Germline loops: CDR1 SGHAT, CDR2 FQNNGV.

V usage is TRBV11-2 and J usage is TRBJ1-5, with D unresolved. The material sequenced was PBMCs or T cells enriched from blood (not recorded which). This sequence originates from a woman between 25 and 40 years old with acute COVID-19. CDR3 sequence (DNA): TGTGCCAGCAGCTTCCTCGAGCGCAATCAGCCCCAGCATTTT. Protein: CASSFLERNQPQHF.